This T cell receptor (beta chain) was identified in a study of cytomegalovirus exposure and HLA in healthy donors. Study summary: Roughly 179 million T cells yielded about 120 million unique TCR beta sequences, as an earlier analysis found. Some 80 million unique TCRs from HLA-typed donors were held in an early data release.

Comment on this clone: Its antigen remains unidentified.

PCR amplification relied on 60 Vbeta primers (plus 13 Jbeta primers). The method was immunoSEQ multiplex PCR; TCRdb's version includes in-frame clones alone and lacks a portion of them. The sample lists over 150,000 clones; 75% to 90% were seen once. Regarding the study as a whole: In an earlier analysis, productive rearrangement rates for most beta V segments clustered near 87% or 30%. Across HLA loci, a later analysis found differing TCR association rates, with DRB1 most and HLA-C fewest.

Looked up from germline, CDR1 is SGHRS and CDR2 is YFSETQ. This CDR3 is 15 amino acids long. V dropped 1 base and J dropped 1; count of bases not matched to a gene: 4. The TCR was taken from a man aged 25-45 years in good health and CMV-seropositive. Sequenced sample: PBMCs. The V gene is TRBV5-1, the J gene TRBJ1-2; TRBD1 matches 7 bases. CDR3 region: CASSLRGHVNYGYTF. CDR3 nucleotide sequence: TGCGCCAGCAGCTTGAGGGGGCATGTTAACTATGGCTACACCTTC.